This is a list of T cell receptor beta chains from one sample in a study of T cells after yellow fever vaccination. TCRdb re-called the 5' RACE reads through MiXCR, storing one row per CDR3 protein. The data show around 320,000 distinct CDR3 sequences, about 10% seen once. The material sequenced was CD4+ T cells sorted from PBMCs, taken 45 days after the yellow fever booster vaccination. The receptors here all came from a man between 18 and 29 years old who received the YFV17D yellow fever vaccine. CDR3s include the opening cysteine and the closing phenylalanine or tryptophan. A D gene is named only where the DNA matches it firmly. Expanded clones are given a class, and other clones once, few, many or no size at all.

NA,TRBJ2-1,TRBV9,NA,CASSSLAWAYNEQFF,TGTGCCAGCAGCTCCCTCGCGTGGGCCTACAATGAGCAGTTCTTC
NA,TRBJ2-1,TRBV5-1,few,CASSLRLDAWNEQFF,TGCGCCAGCAGCTTAAGACTAGATGCCTGGAATGAGCAGTTCTTC
NA,TRBJ1-2,TRBV4-1,many,CASSQVGGPGGYTF,TGCGCCAGCAGCCAAGTTGGAGGGCCTGGGGGCTACACCTTC
NA,TRBJ2-3,TRBV7-8,many,CASRLSNAGGTDTQYF,TGTGCCAGCAGGCTATCTAACGCGGGCGGCACAGATACGCAGTATTTT
TRBD1,TRBJ2-1,TRBV5-4,many,CASSLGQGSYNEQFF,TGTGCCAGCAGCTTGGGACAGGGGTCCTACAATGAGCAGTTCTTC
NA,TRBJ2-1,TRBV5-1,few,CASSFGRGAAGEQFF,TGCGCCAGCAGCTTCGGTAGGGGGGCCGCGGGTGAGCAGTTCTTC
TRBD1,TRBJ2-7,TRBV7-2,NA,CASSLGPGQGSHEQYF,TGTGCCAGCAGCTTAGGACCGGGACAGGGGAGTCACGAGCAGTACTTC
TRBD1,TRBJ2-1,TRBV5-1,few,CASSLDRGRGEQFF,TGCGCCAGCAGCTTGGACAGGGGGCGCGGTGAGCAGTTCTTC
TRBD2,TRBJ2-1,TRBV4-3,NA,CASSQDARGGFEQFF,TGCGCCAGCAGCCAAGATGCCCGGGGGGGGTTCGAGCAGTTCTTC
NA,TRBJ2-2,TRBV20-1,many,CSARDPGPNTGELFF,TGCAGTGCTAGAGATCCGGGGCCGAACACCGGGGAGCTGTTTTTT
NA,TRBJ1-3,TRBV12-3/TRBV12-4,NA,CASSLGPTRDTIYF,TGTGCCAGCAGCCTGGGACCCACTCGGGACACCATATATTTT
NA,TRBJ1-2,TRBV3-1,few,CASSNTGNGYTF,TGTGCCAGCAGTAACACAGGGAATGGCTACACCTTC
NA,TRBJ2-5,TRBV5-1,NA,CASSQGPSDETQYF,TGCGCCAGCAGCCAGGGACCCTCCGATGAGACCCAGTACTTC
NA,TRBJ1-1,TRBV2,once,CASSKDHNTEAFF,TGTGCCAGCAGTAAAGACCATAACACTGAAGCTTTCTTT
NA,TRBJ1-2,TRBV12-3/TRBV12-4,few,CASSLREYYGYTF,TGTGCCAGCAGTTTAAGGGAGTACTATGGCTACACCTTC
NA,TRBJ1-2,TRBV5-1,NA,CASSLGTAANYGYTF,TGCGCCAGCAGCTTGGGGACGGCAGCTAACTATGGCTACACCTTC
NA,TRBJ2-2,TRBV5-4,few,CASSESDNSGELFF,TGTGCCAGCAGCGAGAGTGACAATTCCGGGGAGCTGTTTTTT
TRBD1,TRBJ2-2,TRBV5-4,NA,CASSPPGTGGAGDTGELFF,TGTGCCAGCAGCCCACCGGGGACAGGGGGCGCAGGAGACACCGGGGAGCTGTTTTTT
NA,TRBJ2-7,TRBV5-1,NA,CASRQDIPYEQYF,TGCGCCAGCAGACAGGACATCCCCTACGAGCAGTACTTC
TRBD2,TRBJ2-3,TRBV4-2,many,CASSQGNGASGGLDTQYF,TGTGCCAGCAGCCAAGGGAATGGCGCTAGCGGGGGGTTAGATACGCAGTATTTT
NA,TRBJ1-4,TRBV5-1,few,CATRRAANEKLFF,TGCGCCACCCGCCGGGCAGCTAATGAAAAACTGTTTTTT
NA,TRBJ2-3,TRBV6-5,few,CASSYSLSSTDTQYF,TGTGCCAGCAGTTACTCCTTGTCTAGCACAGATACGCAGTATTTT
NA,TRBJ1-4,TRBV9,NA,CASSVAGVGEKLFF,TGTGCCAGCAGCGTAGCGGGTGTGGGTGAAAAACTGTTTTTT
NA,TRBJ2-3,TRBV25-1,NA,CASSLVQGSGTDTQYF,TGTGCCAGCAGCCTCGTCCAGGGTTCGGGCACAGATACGCAGTATTTT
TRBD1,TRBJ2-7,TRBV11-2,many,CASSPDRVEQYF,TGTGCCAGCAGCCCGGACAGGGTCGAGCAGTACTTC
NA,TRBJ1-3,TRBV20-1,few,CSARDPCRAGNTIYF,TGCAGTGCTAGAGATCCATGCAGGGCTGGAAACACCATATATTTT
NA,TRBJ2-1,TRBV15,NA,CATSIAQYNEQFF,TGTGCCACCAGCATCGCCCAGTACAATGAGCAGTTCTTC
TRBD1,TRBJ1-6,TRBV28,many,CASSLSTGQGVNSPLHF,TGTGCCAGCAGTTTAAGTACCGGACAGGGGGTAAATTCACCCCTCCACTTT
TRBD1,TRBJ2-3,TRBV6-2/TRBV6-3,few,CASSYGDRDATDTQYF,TGTGCCAGCAGTTACGGGGACAGAGACGCCACAGATACGCAGTATTTT
NA,TRBJ1-3,TRBV18,NA,CASSATVGNTIYF,TGTGCCAGCTCAGCCACAGTGGGAAACACCATATATTTT
NA,TRBJ1-1,TRBV18,few,CASSPRPVNTEAFF,TGTGCCAGCTCACCACGGCCCGTAAACACTGAAGCTTTCTTT
NA,TRBJ1-4,TRBV7-8,NA,CASSLRAGGEKLFF,TGTGCCAGCAGCTTGAGGGCTGGAGGCGAAAAACTGTTTTTT
TRBD1,TRBJ1-2,TRBV12-3/TRBV12-4,few,CASRNRGSYGYTF,TGTGCCAGCAGGAACAGGGGAAGCTATGGCTACACCTTC